Shown below are 18 T cell receptor beta chains from a single sample sequenced in a study of T cell responses to AZD1222 COVID-19 vaccine. Assay used: immunoSEQ multiplex PCR; TCRdb lists only in-frame clones, some missing. The sample lists around 120,000 clones, approximately 92% occurring once. The starting material was peripheral blood, obtained 28 days after the second AZD1222 dose. The receptors were sampled from an adult who received the AZD1222 COVID-19 vaccine.

The J gene is TRBJ2-5, the V gene TRBV5-1; D might be TRBD2 (6 bases). This CDR3 has 14 amino acids. CDR1 and CDR2 from the germline V gene are SGHRS and YFSETQ. Trimming shortened V by 4 bases and J by 1 base, and 11 bases separated the two germline ends. The CDR3 region has the DNA TGCGCCAGCAGCCGGACGGGACTCCAAGAGACCCAGTACTTC. Residues: CASSRTGLQETQYF.

The rearrangement links TRBV6-5 to TRBJ2-3; possibly TRBD1 for D (6 bases). The CDR3 consists of 14 residues. Germline V gives CDR1 MNHEY, CDR2 SVGAGI. V dropped 4 bases and J dropped 6 bases, with 14 bases sitting between them. The DNA for the CDR3 is TGTGCCAGCAGTTCGACCGGGACACCGGATACGCAGTATTTT. Translation: CASSSTGTPDTQYF.

The rearrangement links TRBV6-5 to TRBJ1-2; D is unresolved. This CDR3 has 14 amino acids. Trimming shortened V by 1 base and J by 3 bases, and 9 bases separated the two germline ends. Looked up from germline, CDR1 is MNHEY and CDR2 is SVGAGI. The CDR3 sequence: CASSYLQDYYGYTF. CDR3 DNA sequence: TGTGCCAGCAGTTACTTGCAGGACTACTATGGCTACACCTTC.

The V gene is TRBV7-9, the J gene TRBJ1-1; 8 bases map to TRBD1. This CDR3 region has 10 residues. J gave up 13 bases and V 3 bases, and 1 base lay outside the gene matches. In germline, CDR1 is SEHNR, CDR2 FQNEAQ (reference sequence). CDR3: CASSFGTGFF. For the CDR3, the DNA is TGTGCCAGCAGCTTCGGGACAGGTTTCTTT.

V is TRBV27 and J is TRBJ1-2; 9 positions match TRBD1. The CDR3 totals 17 residues. Trimming at V came to 6 bases and at J to 2 bases, leaving 13 bases not matched to a gene. Germline CDR1 reads MNHEY; CDR2 reads SMNVEV (reference sequence). The CDR3 DNA follows: TGTGCCAGCAGCTACTCCGGGACAGGGTCAGCGAACTATGGCTACACCTTC. It specifies CASSYSGTGSANYGYTF.

The chain joins TRBV2 to TRBJ1-4; D call uncertain. This CDR3 has 13 residues. Per germline, CDR1 SNHLY and CDR2 FYNNEI. V was pared by 10 bases and J by 8 bases, with 17 bases between. As DNA, the CDR3 is TGTGCCACCTCTGACCTTACGAGGGAAAAACTGTTTTTT. Translating gives CATSDLTREKLFF. Together with reference TRBV2 and TRBJ1-4, the CDR3 gives the full variable domain: EPEVTQTPSHQVTQMGQEVILRCVPISNHLYFYWYRQILGQKVEFLVSFYNNEISEKSEIFDDQFSVERPDGSNFTLKIRSTKLEDSAMYFCATSDLTREKLFFGSGTQLSVL.

The chain is built from TRBV7-2 and TRBJ1-1; no clear D. The CDR3 sequence is 15 residues long. Germline V gene lookup returns CDR1 SGHTA and CDR2 FQGNSA. Between the trimmed V and J ends, which lost 7 bases and 4 bases, there was a span of 19 bases. The chain's CDR3 is CASIPLGFASTEAFF. The CDR3 DNA reads TGTGCCAGCATCCCTCTCGGGTTTGCGTCCACTGAAGCTTTCTTT.

The chain is built from TRBV4-1 and TRBJ2-1; D is possibly TRBD2 (5 bases). The germline gives CDR1 MGHRA, CDR2 YSYEKL. The CDR3 is made up of 17 amino acids. Trimming stripped 0 bases from V and 4 bases from J, with 16 bases between. The chain's CDR3 is CASSQDGWGVRYNEQFF. The DNA of the CDR3 is TGCGCCAGCAGCCAAGATGGGTGGGGAGTTAGGTACAATGAGCAGTTCTTC.

This clone was seen a handful of times. The chain uses TRBV28 and TRBJ1-4; perhaps TRBD1 as D (6 bases). This CDR3 contains 15 residues. The germline V and J ends were trimmed by 6 bases and 1 base, with 12 bases remaining between them. The germline CDR1 and CDR2 sequences are MDHEN and SYDVKM. The CDR3 DNA is TGTGCCAGCAGAGTCGGAGGGGGAACTAATGAAAAACTGTTTTTT. As protein: CASRVGGGTNEKLFF.

CDR3 residues: CASSISDSRGLEYF. Here the CDR3 DNA reads TGTGCCAGCAGTATCTCAGACAGTAGGGGGTTGGAGTACTTC. The chain combines TRBV28 with TRBJ2-7, with D perhaps matching TRBD1 (6 bases). CDR1 MDHEN and CDR2 SYDVKM come from the germline V gene. Trimming removed 5 bases from V and 11 bases from J, with 22 bases in between. The CDR3 totals 14 residues.

This clone was observed once. The rearrangement joins TRBV19 to TRBJ2-1; 7 bases match TRBD1. Trimming took 6 bases from V and 7 from J; bases not matched to a gene: 15. From germline, CDR1 is LNHDA and CDR2 SQIVND (reference sequence). CDR3 length equals 16 residues. The DNA of the CDR3 is TGTGCCAGTAGGCCATCCGGGACAGCTATTGCTAATGAGCAGTTCTTC. It translates to CASRPSGTAIANEQFF.

The chain links TRBV19 to TRBJ2-7; 8 bases line up with TRBD1. With 3 bases clipped from V and 3 bases from J, the junction kept 4 bases outside the gene matches. In germline, CDR1 is LNHDA, CDR2 SQIVND (reference sequence). This CDR3 region has 14 residues. The CDR3 bases are TGTGCCAGTAGTATTTCTGGACAGGGCTACGAGCAGTACTTC. It specifies CASSISGQGYEQYF.

V and J are TRBV7-9 and TRBJ2-1; D possibly uses TRBD1 or TRBD2 (6 bases each). This CDR3 has 13 residues. Looked up from germline, CDR1 is SEHNR and CDR2 is FQNEAQ (reference sequence). The V and J ends lost 7 bases and 8 bases respectively, with 15 bases between them. CDR3 DNA sequence: TGTGCCAGCAACCGGGGGCTAGCCGATGAGCAGTTCTTC. This encodes CASNRGLADEQFF. Variable domain in full (rest from reference TRBV7-9 and TRBJ2-1): DTGVSQNPRHKITKRGQNVTFRCDPISEHNRLYWYRQTLGQGPEFLTYFQNEAQLEKSRLLSDRFSAERPKGSFSTLEIQRTEQGDSAMYLCASNRGLADEQFFGPGTRLTVL.

The rearrangement links TRBV28 to TRBJ1-6, with 7 bases fitting TRBD1. CDR1 MDHEN and CDR2 SYDVKM come from the germline V gene. This CDR3 is built from 17 residues. J lost 6 bases, V lost 6 bases, and 14 bases had no gene match. The CDR3 spells CASRGDRESFFNSPLHF. CDR3 nucleotides: TGTGCCAGCAGGGGCGACAGGGAGAGTTTTTTTAATTCACCCCTCCACTTT.

The CDR3 DNA sequence: TGTGCCAGCAGTTTATTGGTGACAAGGAACACCGGGGAGCTGTTTTTT. Its protein is CASSLLVTRNTGELFF. The rearrangement joins TRBV27 to TRBJ2-2; D is undetermined. V was pared by 1 base and J by 1 base, with 10 bases between. Germline CDR1 MNHEY, CDR2 SMNVEV (reference sequence). This CDR3 is built from 16 residues.

V gene TRBV19 combines with J gene TRBJ2-7; a weak D match, TRBD2 (5 bases). V lost 4 bases and J lost 3, with 16 bases in between. Germline V CDR1 and CDR2: LNHDA, SQIVND (reference sequence). The CDR3 spans 15 residues. CDR3 region: CASSRAPLGGYEQYF. The CDR3 nucleotides read TGTGCCAGTAGTAGGGCCCCACTCGGAGGCTACGAGCAGTACTTC.

The chain has TRBV10-3 and TRBJ1-1; TRBD1 is a possible D gene (5 bases). The CDR3 consists of 15 residues. Germline CDR1 ENHRY, CDR2 SYGVKD. V lost 3 bases to trimming and J lost 4 bases, with 15 bases between them. The CDR3 region has the DNA TGTGCCATCAGTGATCCCAATATCGGGGGCACTGAAGCTTTCTTT. It encodes CAISDPNIGGTEAFF.

The V and J genes are TRBV2 and TRBJ1-4, with unresolved D. Trimming removed 3 bases at V and 2 bases at J, with 10 bases between. Germline CDR1 reads SNHLY; CDR2 reads FYNNEI. The CDR3 has 15 residues. CDR3 sequence: CASSEIVGTNEKLFF. CDR3 sequence (DNA): TGTGCCAGCAGTGAGATTGTGGGGACTAATGAAAAACTGTTTTTT.